This TCR beta chain was observed in a study of CD8 T cells in Susac syndrome. 0.5 to 1 ug RNA was reverse transcribed with random hexamers. Each CDR3 protein is one row after TCRdb ran MiXCR on the immunoSEQ multiplex PCR reads. This sample has 350,000 to 550,000 distinct CDR3 sequences; approximately 85% occur once, and the top ten carry roughly 0.11%. V was cut by 1 base and J by 1 base, with 7 bases left in between. The CDR3 totals 14 residues. The V gene's germline CDR1 is SGHVS and CDR2 FNYEAQ. Sample: CD8+ T cells from PBMCs. The source is a human donor with multiple sclerosis. V usage is TRBV7-6 and J usage is TRBJ2-5; no firm D call. The CDR3 sequence: CASSLGALQETQYF. CDR3 bases: TGTGCCAGCAGCTTAGGGGCTCTCCAAGAGACCCAGTACTTC.